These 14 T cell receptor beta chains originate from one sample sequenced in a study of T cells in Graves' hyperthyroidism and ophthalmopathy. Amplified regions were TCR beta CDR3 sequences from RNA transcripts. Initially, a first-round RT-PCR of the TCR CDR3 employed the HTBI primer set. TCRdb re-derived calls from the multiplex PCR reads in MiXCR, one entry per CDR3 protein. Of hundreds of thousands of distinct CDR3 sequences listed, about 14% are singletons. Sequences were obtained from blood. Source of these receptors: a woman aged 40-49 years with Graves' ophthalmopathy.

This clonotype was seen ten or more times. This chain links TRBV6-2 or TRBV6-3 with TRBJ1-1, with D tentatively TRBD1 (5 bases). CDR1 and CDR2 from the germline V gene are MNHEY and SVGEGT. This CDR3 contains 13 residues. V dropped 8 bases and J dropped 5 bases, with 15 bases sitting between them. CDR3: CASWGLPGTEAFF. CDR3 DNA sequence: TGTGCCAGCTGGGGCCTCCCGGGGACTGAAGCTTTCTTT.

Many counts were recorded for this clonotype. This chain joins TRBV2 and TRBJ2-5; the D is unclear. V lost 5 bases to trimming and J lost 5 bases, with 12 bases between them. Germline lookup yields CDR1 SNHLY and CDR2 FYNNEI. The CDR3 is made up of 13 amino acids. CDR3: CASSFDSRETQYF. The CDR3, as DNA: TGTGCCAGCAGTTTTGATTCCAGGGAGACCCAGTACTTC.

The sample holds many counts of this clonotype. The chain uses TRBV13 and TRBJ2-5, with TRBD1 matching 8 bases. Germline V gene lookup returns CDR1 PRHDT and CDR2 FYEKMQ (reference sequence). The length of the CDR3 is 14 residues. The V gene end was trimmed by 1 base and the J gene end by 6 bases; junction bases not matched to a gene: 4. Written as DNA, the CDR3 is TGTGCCAGCAGCTTAGAGGGCAGGGGGCAGACCCAGTACTTC. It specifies CASSLEGRGQTQYF. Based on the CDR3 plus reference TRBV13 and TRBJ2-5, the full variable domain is AAGVIQSPRHLIKEKRETATLKCYPIPRHDTVYWYQQGPGQDPQFLISFYEKMQSDKGSIPDRFSAQQFSDYHSELNMSSLELGDSALYFCASSLEGRGQTQYFGPGTRLLVL.

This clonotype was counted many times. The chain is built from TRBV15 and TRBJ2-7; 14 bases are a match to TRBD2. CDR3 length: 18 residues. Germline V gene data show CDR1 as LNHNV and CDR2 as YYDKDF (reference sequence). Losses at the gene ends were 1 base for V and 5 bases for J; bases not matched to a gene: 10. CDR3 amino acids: CATSRGGLAGDHRDEQYF. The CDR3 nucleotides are TGTGCCACCAGCAGAGGGGGACTAGCGGGAGACCATAGGGACGAGCAGTACTTC.

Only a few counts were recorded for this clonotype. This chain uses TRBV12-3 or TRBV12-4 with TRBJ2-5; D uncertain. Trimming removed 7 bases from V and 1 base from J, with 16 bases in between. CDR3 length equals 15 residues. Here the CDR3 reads CASTNSARGQETQYF. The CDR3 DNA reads TGTGCCAGCACCAACAGTGCCCGAGGCCAAGAGACCCAGTACTTC.

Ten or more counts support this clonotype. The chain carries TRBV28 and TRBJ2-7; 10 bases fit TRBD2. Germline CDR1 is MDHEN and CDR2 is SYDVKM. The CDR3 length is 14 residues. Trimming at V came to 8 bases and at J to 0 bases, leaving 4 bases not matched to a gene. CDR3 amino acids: CASGLAGVSYEQYF. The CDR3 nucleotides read TGTGCCAGCGGTCTAGCGGGAGTCTCCTACGAGCAGTACTTC. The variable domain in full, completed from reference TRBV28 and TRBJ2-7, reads DVKVTQSSRYLVKRTGEKVFLECVQDMDHENMFWYRQDPGLGLRLIYFSYDVKMKEKGDIPEGYSVSREKKERFSLILESASTNQTSMYLCASGLAGVSYEQYFGPGTRLTVT.

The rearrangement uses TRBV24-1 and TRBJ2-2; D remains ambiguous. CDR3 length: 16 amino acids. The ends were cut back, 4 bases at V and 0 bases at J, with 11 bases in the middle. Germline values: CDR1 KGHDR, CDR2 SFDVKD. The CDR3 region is CATSEPSISNTGELFF. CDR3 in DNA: TGTGCCACCAGTGAGCCGAGCATTTCGAACACCGGGGAGCTGTTTTTT.

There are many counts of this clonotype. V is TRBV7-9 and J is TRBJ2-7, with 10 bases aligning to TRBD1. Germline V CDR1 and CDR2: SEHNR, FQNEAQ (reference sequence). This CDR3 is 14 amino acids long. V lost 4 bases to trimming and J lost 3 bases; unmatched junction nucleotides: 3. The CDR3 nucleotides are TGTGCCAGCAGCTCCGGGACAGGGGACTACGAGCAGTACTTC. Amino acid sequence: CASSSGTGDYEQYF.

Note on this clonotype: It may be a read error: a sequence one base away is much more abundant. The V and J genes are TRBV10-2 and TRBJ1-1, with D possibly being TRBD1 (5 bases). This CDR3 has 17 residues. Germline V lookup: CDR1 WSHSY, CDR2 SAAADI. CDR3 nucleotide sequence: TGCGCCAGCAGTGAGTCGACTTTCAGGGCACCGAACACTGAACCTTTCTTT. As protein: CASSESTFRAPNTEPFF.

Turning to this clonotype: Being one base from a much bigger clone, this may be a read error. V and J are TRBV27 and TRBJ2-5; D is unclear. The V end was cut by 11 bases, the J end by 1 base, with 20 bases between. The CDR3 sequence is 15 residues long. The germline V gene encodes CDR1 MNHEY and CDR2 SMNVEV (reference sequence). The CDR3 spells CAGNYLSDTQETQYF. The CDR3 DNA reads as TGTGCCGGCAATTACCTCTCTGATACCCAAGAGACCCAGTACTTC.

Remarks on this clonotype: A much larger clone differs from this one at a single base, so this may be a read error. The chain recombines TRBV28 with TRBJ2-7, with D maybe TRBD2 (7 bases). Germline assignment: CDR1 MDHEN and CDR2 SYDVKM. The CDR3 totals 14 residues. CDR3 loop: CAGSFGGQPYEQYF. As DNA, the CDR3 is TGTGCCGGCAGTTTCGGGGGGCAGCCCTACGAGCAGTACTTC.

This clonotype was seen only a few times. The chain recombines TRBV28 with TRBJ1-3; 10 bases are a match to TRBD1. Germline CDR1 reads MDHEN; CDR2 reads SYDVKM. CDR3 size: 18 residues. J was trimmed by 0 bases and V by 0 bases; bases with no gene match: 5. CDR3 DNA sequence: TGTGCCAGCAGTTTATGGGGGGGACAGGGGAGCTCTGGAAACACCATATATTTT. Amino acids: CASSLWGGQGSSGNTIYF. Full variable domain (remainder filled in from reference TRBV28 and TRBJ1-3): DVKVTQSSRYLVKRTGEKVFLECVQDMDHENMFWYRQDPGLGLRLIYFSYDVKMKEKGDIPEGYSVSREKKERFSLILESASTNQTSMYLCASSLWGGQGSSGNTIYFGEGSWLTVV.

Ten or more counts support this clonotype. The CDR3: CAISESSSSVGNTEAFF. CDR3 nucleotide sequence: TGTGCCATCAGTGAGTCTTCGAGTTCCGTGGGGAACACTGAAGCTTTCTTT. V is TRBV10-3 and J is TRBJ1-1; D remains unclear. The CDR3 is 17 amino acids. V lost 0 bases to trimming and J lost 1 base, with 15 bases between them. Germline-derived CDR1 and CDR2 are ENHRY and SYGVKD.

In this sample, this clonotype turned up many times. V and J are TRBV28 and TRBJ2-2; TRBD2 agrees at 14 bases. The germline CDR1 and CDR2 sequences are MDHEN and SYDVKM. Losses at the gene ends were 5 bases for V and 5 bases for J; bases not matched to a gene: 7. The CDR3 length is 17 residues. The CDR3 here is CASSGGLAGVSTGELFF. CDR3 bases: TGTGCCAGCAGTGGGGGACTAGCGGGAGTTAGTACCGGGGAGCTGTTTTTT.